One and the same sample provided the 18 T cell receptor beta chains below, sequenced in a study of blood T cell repertoires in COVID-19. Method: immunoSEQ multiplex PCR; TCRdb's copy keeps in-frame clones and lacks some. Seen here are 100,000 to 130,000 clones, 55% to 75% observed once, and the top ten hold less than 2%. Sequenced input: peripheral blood. These receptor sequences come from a middle-aged woman with acute or convalescent COVID-19.

The chain employs TRBV6-5 and TRBJ1-1; the D gene is possibly TRBD1 (6 bases). There are 13 residues in the CDR3. Germline CDR1 reads MNHEY; CDR2 reads SVGAGI. V lost 7 bases and J lost 1, with 10 bases in between. The CDR3 region is CASKRGTNTEAFF. The CDR3 DNA follows: TGTGCCAGCAAAAGGGGGACGAACACTGAAGCTTTCTTT.

A few counts support this clone. V usage is TRBV9 and J usage is TRBJ1-2; tentative D call: TRBD1 (5 bases). V was shortened by 0 bases and J by 8 bases, with 14 bases between the two germline ends. Germline V CDR1 and CDR2: SGDLS, YYNGEE. This CDR3 has 14 amino acids. CDR3 protein: CASSVEGLARGYTF. CDR3 nucleotides: TGTGCCAGCAGCGTAGAGGGACTGGCCAGGGGCTACACCTTC.

The rearrangement links TRBV11-2 to TRBJ2-7; TRBD2 matches at 11 bases. The CDR3 covers 15 residues. Germline-derived CDR1 and CDR2 are SGHAT and FQNNGV. Trimming removed 5 bases from V and 2 bases from J; junction bases left unmatched: 5. The CDR3 region is CASSVLAGGPYEQYF. In DNA, the CDR3 is TGTGCCAGCAGCGTATTAGCGGGGGGGCCCTACGAGCAGTACTTC.

The chain has TRBV7-9 and TRBJ2-7, with 11 bases matching TRBD2. The junction had 9 bases not matched to a gene; V was cut back by 0 bases and J by 8 bases. The CDR3 runs 16 residues. The germline V gene encodes CDR1 SEHNR and CDR2 FQNEAQ (reference sequence). The chain's CDR3 is CASSLADLTSGAKQYF. DNA of the CDR3: TGTGCCAGCAGCTTAGCGGATTTGACTAGCGGGGCCAAGCAGTACTTC.

This rearrangement joins TRBV5-3 to TRBJ2-3, with 11 bases matching TRBD2. TRBV5-3 is an open reading frame, and its role is uncertain. With 4 bases clipped from V and 1 base from J, the junction kept 5 bases outside the gene matches. The CDR3 covers 16 residues. CDR3 DNA sequence: TGTGCCAGAAGCGGGCCACTAGCGGGGGGCACAGATACGCAGTATTTT. This gives the protein CARSGPLAGGTDTQYF.

The rearrangement uses TRBV18 and TRBJ2-1, with 10 bases matching TRBD2. V lost 3 bases, J lost 5 bases, and 4 bases stayed unmatched. The CDR3 covers 15 residues. CDR1 and CDR2 (germline): KGHSH, LQKENI. CDR3 coding DNA: TGTGCCAGCTCACCTTCTAGCGGGAGAAACAATGAGCAGTTCTTC. It is translated as CASSPSSGRNNEQFF.

The table lists this clone with a few counts. CDR3 DNA: TGTGCCATCAGTGAGTCAGCAGGGGACAGGGGGTTGTACAATGAGCAGTTCTTC. Translated: CAISESAGDRGLYNEQFF. The V gene is TRBV10-3, the J gene TRBJ2-1, with 11 nucleotides matching TRBD1. The CDR3 contains 18 residues. Looked up from germline, CDR1 is ENHRY and CDR2 is SYGVKD. V shed 0 bases and J 4 bases; nucleotides not matched to a gene: 8.

This clone came up a few times. The chain employs TRBV27 and TRBJ2-5, with D maybe TRBD2 (6 bases). CDR3 length equals 15 residues. The germline CDR1 and CDR2 sequences are MNHEY and SMNVEV (reference sequence). Trimming pared 6 bases from V and 2 bases from J, leaving 16 bases between. CDR3 sequence: CASSPLGGFQETQYF. The CDR3 DNA is TGTGCCAGCAGCCCTTTGGGGGGTTTTCAAGAGACCCAGTACTTC.

Note on this clone: An end of the junction does not agree with germline; a read error may underlie this. This sequence joins TRBV3-1 (or the pseudogene TRBV3-2) and TRBJ1-5, with no clear D. The germline gives CDR1 LGHDT, CDR2 YNNKEL (reference sequence). CDR3 size: 13 residues. CDR3 nucleotide sequence: TGTGCCAGCAGCCAGAATGGCAACCAGCCCCAGCATTTT. It encodes CASSQNGNQPQHF.

This clone has only one observation. The gene calls are TRBV30 and TRBJ1-2, with TRBD1 identical over 9 bases. Germline V gene sequence: CDR1 GTSNPN, CDR2 SVGIG (reference sequence). This CDR3 has 16 residues. J lost 0 bases, V lost 8 bases, and 13 bases had no gene match. CDR3 DNA: TGTGCCCTTCTAGTCGGACAGGGGATAACTAACTATGGCTACACCTTC. As protein: CALLVGQGITNYGYTF.

The chain recombines TRBV19 with TRBJ1-3, with a possible D match to TRBD1 (5 bases). This CDR3 region has 11 residues. CDR1 LNHDA and CDR2 SQIVND come from the germline V gene (reference sequence). Trimming cost V 6 bases and J 16 bases, with 16 bases left between them. The CDR3: CASSTKQALYF. For the CDR3, the DNA is TGTGCCAGTAGCACAAAACAGGCACTTTATTTT.

The gene calls are TRBV5-4 and TRBJ2-3, with a weak D call TRBD2 (6 bases). The CDR3 runs to 16 residues. With 5 bases removed from V and 0 bases from J, the gap between germline ends came to 16 bases. CDR1 is SGHNT and CDR2 is YYREEE in the germline V gene (reference sequence). CDR3 sequence reads: CASRESGLQSTDTQYF. Written as DNA, the CDR3 is TGTGCCAGCAGGGAATCGGGACTCCAGAGCACAGATACGCAGTATTTT.

The chain combines TRBV7-3 with TRBJ2-6; a weak D match, TRBD2 (6 bases). CDR1 is SGHTA and CDR2 is FQGTGA in the germline V gene. V dropped 3 bases and J dropped 1 base, with 25 bases sitting between them. CDR3 length: 21 amino acids. CDR3 DNA sequence: TGTGCCAGCAGCTTCCGAGGGGAGGTCGGGGGACTCTATTCTGGGGCCAACGTCCTGACTTTC. This encodes CASSFRGEVGGLYSGANVLTF.

The DNA of the CDR3 is TGTGCCGGTCAGGGTCTGACAGATACGCAGTATTTT. This encodes CAGQGLTDTQYF. The chain uses TRBV19 and TRBJ2-3, with a weak D call TRBD1 (5 bases). This CDR3 has 12 amino acids. Germline CDR1 and CDR2: LNHDA and SQIVND (reference sequence). V was cut by 11 bases and J by 3 bases, with 12 bases left in between.

Worth noting for this clone: Other nucleotide sequences from this sample produce the same CDR3. The V call is TRBV7-2, the J call TRBJ2-7, with 8 bases lining up with TRBD1. The CDR3 totals 12 residues. J lost 4 bases, V lost 5 bases, and 1 base had no gene match. CDR1 is SGHTA, CDR2 FQGNSA, per germline. CDR3 loop: CASSRTGYEQYF. The DNA for the CDR3 is TGTGCCAGCAGCCGGACAGGGTACGAGCAGTACTTC.

The chain carries TRBV19 and TRBJ1-5; D gene uncertain. The CDR3 sequence is 16 residues long. Trimming removed 1 base from V and 3 bases from J, with 13 bases in between. Per the germline V gene, CDR1 is LNHDA and CDR2 is SQIVND (reference sequence). As DNA, the CDR3 is TGTGCCAGTAGTATAGGAGGAGGCCGCCCCAATCAGCCCCAGCATTTT. It yields the protein CASSIGGGRPNQPQHF.

V usage is TRBV11-2 and J usage is TRBJ2-2; 8 nucleotides align to TRBD2. Per the germline V gene, CDR1 is SGHAT and CDR2 is FQNNGV. Trimming removed 5 bases from V and 4 bases from J; junction bases left unmatched: 9. The CDR3 has 16 residues. This chain's CDR3 is CASSPLGTRGTGELFF. CDR3 DNA: TGTGCCAGCAGCCCACTAGGGACTAGAGGCACCGGGGAGCTGTTTTTT.

The rearrangement joins TRBV27 to TRBJ2-2, with unresolved D. In germline, CDR1 is MNHEY, CDR2 SMNVEV (reference sequence). V dropped 3 bases and J dropped 5 bases, with 13 bases sitting between them. The CDR3 sequence is 15 residues long. CDR3 region: CASSFWPQTTGELFF. DNA of the CDR3: TGTGCCAGCAGTTTCTGGCCCCAAACAACCGGGGAGCTGTTTTTT.